The source of this T cell receptor beta chain is a study of early T cells in non-severe SARS-CoV-2 infection. Study details: Unsorted whole-blood RNA was sequenced in bulk, leaving chains unpaired.

Regarding the study as a whole: Database matching using VDJdb favored anti-spike CD8 responses, with private and CD4 specificities left missing.

To note about this clonotype: Its matching antigen is unknown.

Unique molecular identifiers were attached to individual cDNA molecules. From the 5' RACE reads, TCRdb called clonotypes with MiXCR, one entry per CDR3 protein. Of about 60,000 distinct CDR3 sequences listed, around 18% are singletons. Trimming took 6 bases from V and 4 from J; bases not matched to a gene: 10. CDR3 size: 14 residues. Germline values: CDR1 DFQATT, CDR2 SNEGSKA (reference sequence). This chain links TRBV20-1 with TRBJ2-5, with 8 nucleotides matching TRBD2. The sequences come from whole blood, collected at baseline. The clonotype comes from an adult who was a healthcare worker with PCR-confirmed SARS-CoV-2 infection or an uninfected control (not recorded which). The CDR3 nucleotides are TGCAGTGCAAATGCCGGGCTAGCGGGAGAGACCCAGTACTTC. Translation gives CSANAGLAGETQYF.